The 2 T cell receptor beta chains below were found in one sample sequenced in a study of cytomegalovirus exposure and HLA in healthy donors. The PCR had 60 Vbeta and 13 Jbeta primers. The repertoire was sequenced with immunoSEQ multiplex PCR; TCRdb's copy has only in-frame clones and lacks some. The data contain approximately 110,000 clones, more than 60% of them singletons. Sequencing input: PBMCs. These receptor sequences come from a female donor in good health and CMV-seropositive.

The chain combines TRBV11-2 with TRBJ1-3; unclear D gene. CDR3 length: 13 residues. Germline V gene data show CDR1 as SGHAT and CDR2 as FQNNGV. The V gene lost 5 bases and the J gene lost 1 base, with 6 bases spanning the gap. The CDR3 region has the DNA TGTGCCAGCAGCGCGAATTCTGGAAACACCATATATTTT. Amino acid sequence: CASSANSGNTIYF.

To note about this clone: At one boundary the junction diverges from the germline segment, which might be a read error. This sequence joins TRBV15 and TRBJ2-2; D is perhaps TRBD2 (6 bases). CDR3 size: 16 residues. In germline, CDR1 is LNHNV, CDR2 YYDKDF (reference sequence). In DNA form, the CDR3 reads TGTGCCACCAGCAGAGATCGGCTAGCGAAAACCGGGGAGCTGTTTTTT. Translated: CATSRDRLAKTGELFF.